Below, 11 T cell receptor beta chains from the same sample are listed, as sequenced in a study of long-term antiretroviral therapy in people with HIV. Survey-level resolution applied to immunoSEQ assay v3.0. Sequencing used immunoSEQ multiplex PCR; TCRdb keeps in-frame clones, though not all of them. This sample has fewer than 45,000 clones, with 80% found just once. Sequencing was performed on unsorted PBMCs, taken 3.4 years after starting antiretroviral therapy. All receptors derive from a man aged 30 to 45 with HIV.

The J gene is TRBJ2-1, the V gene TRBV6-4; no reliable D call. This CDR3 comprises 12 residues. Germline V lookup: CDR1 MRHNA, CDR2 SNTAGT. V was cut by 3 bases and J by 4 bases, with 4 bases left in between. The CDR3, as DNA: TGTGCCAGCAGTGATCTATACAATGAGCAGTTCTTC. As protein: CASSDLYNEQFF.

This chain uses TRBV19 with TRBJ1-5; D ambiguous. Trimming pared 4 bases from V and 2 bases from J, leaving 12 bases between. CDR3 length: 15 residues. Germline lookup yields CDR1 LNHDA and CDR2 SQIVND (reference sequence). The CDR3 DNA reads as TGTGCCAGTAGTAGCTATTCCGTTGGCAATCAGCCCCAGCATTTT. This translates into CASSSYSVGNQPQHF.

The chain uses TRBV19 and TRBJ2-7; 8 nucleotides line up with TRBD1. V trimming: 3 bases; J trimming: 5 bases; junction bases outside the gene matches: 3. There are 13 residues in the CDR3. Germline assignment: CDR1 LNHDA and CDR2 SQIVND (reference sequence). The DNA of the CDR3 is TGTGCCAGTAGTATCCAGGGGGCCAACGAGCAGTACTTC. Residues: CASSIQGANEQYF.

This clone has a single count. The genes are TRBV11-3 and TRBJ2-1; 7 positions match TRBD2. The germline CDR1 and CDR2 sequences are SGHNT and YENEEA. The CDR3 has 15 residues. V dropped 5 bases and J dropped 5; count of bases not matched to a gene: 9. In DNA, the CDR3 is TGTGCCAGCAGCCCTGGGGGAGGGACCCACAATGAGCAGTTCTTC. Protein sequence: CASSPGGGTHNEQFF.

This clone showed up just a few times. The chain couples TRBV9 to TRBJ1-1; 9 bases align to TRBD1. The CDR3 is 15 residues long. J lost 3 bases, V lost 0 bases, and 3 bases had no gene match. Looked up from germline, CDR1 is SGDLS and CDR2 is YYNGEE. The CDR3 here is CASSVGTGEDTEAFF. The CDR3, as DNA: TGTGCCAGCAGCGTAGGGACAGGGGAAGACACTGAAGCTTTCTTT. Full variable domain (remainder filled in from reference TRBV9 and TRBJ1-1): DSGVTQTPKHLITATGQRVTLRCSPRSGDLSVYWYQQSLDQGLQFLIQYYNGEERAKGNILERFSAQQFPDLHSELNLSSLELGDSALYFCASSVGTGEDTEAFFGQGTRLTVV.

The chain is built from TRBV28 and TRBJ2-1; 9 bases are shared with TRBD2. The CDR3 spans 16 residues. V lost 2 bases, J lost 3 bases, and 5 bases stayed unmatched. From germline, CDR1 is MDHEN and CDR2 SYDVKM. CDR3: CASSLPGLAYYNEQFF. CDR3 nucleotide sequence: TGTGCCAGCAGTTTACCCGGACTAGCGTACTACAATGAGCAGTTCTTC.

The chain links TRBV5-5 to TRBJ2-1; weak D call: TRBD2 (5 bases). V was pared by 4 bases and J by 5 bases, with 16 bases between. This CDR3 contains 15 residues. Germline V gives CDR1 SGHKS, CDR2 YYEKEE (reference sequence). The DNA of the CDR3 is TGTGCCAGCAGCGAGGGCCCGAATCGCAACAATGAGCAGTTCTTC. This sequence encodes CASSEGPNRNNEQFF.

The chain is built from TRBV6-6 and TRBJ2-7; D assignment may be TRBD1 or TRBD2 (5 bases each). V dropped 6 bases and J dropped 3 bases, with 15 bases sitting between them. The CDR3 covers 14 residues. The V gene's germline CDR1 is MNHNY and CDR2 SVGAGI (reference sequence). The CDR3 nucleotides are TGTGCCAGCAGCCGGGACGCAGAGCACTACGAGCAGTACTTC. It is translated as CASSRDAEHYEQYF.

The gene calls are TRBV7-9 and TRBJ2-7; 7 bases line up with TRBD1. In germline, CDR1 is SEHNR, CDR2 FQNEAQ (reference sequence). Losses at the gene ends were 4 bases for V and 2 bases for J; bases not matched to a gene: 2. The CDR3 totals 13 residues. The CDR3 here is CASSYGQAYEQYF. The CDR3 DNA reads TGTGCCAGCAGCTACGGACAGGCCTACGAGCAGTACTTC.

V is TRBV2 and J is TRBJ2-7, with 10 bases fitting TRBD1. CDR1 SNHLY and CDR2 FYNNEI come from the germline V gene. V was clipped by 5 bases and J by 3 bases; unmatched bases: 7. The CDR3 sequence is 15 residues long. The CDR3 loop reads CASSPAGTGDYEQYF. As DNA, the CDR3 is TGTGCCAGCAGTCCCGCCGGGACAGGGGACTACGAGCAGTACTTC. Supplemented by reference TRBV2 and TRBJ2-7, the full variable domain reads EPEVTQTPSHQVTQMGQEVILRCVPISNHLYFYWYRQILGQKVEFLVSFYNNEISEKSEIFDDQFSVERPDGSNFTLKIRSTKLEDSAMYFCASSPAGTGDYEQYFGPGTRLTVT.

The chain has TRBV5-4 and TRBJ2-3; weak D call: TRBD2 (5 bases). This CDR3 is 13 amino acids long. Per germline, CDR1 SGHNT and CDR2 YYREEE (reference sequence). Trimming cost V 3 bases and J 6 bases, with 11 bases left between them. CDR3 nucleotides: TGTGCCAGCAGCTCTCCTAGCCAGGATACGCAGTATTTT. Amino acids: CASSSPSQDTQYF.